Listed here are 30 T cell receptor beta chains from one sample, sequenced in a study of blood T cell repertoires in COVID-19. The table came from immunoSEQ multiplex PCR; TCRdb's copy has only in-frame clones and leaves some out. The sample records 140,000 to 150,000 clones, around 84% being singletons. Input material: PBMCs or T cells enriched from blood (not recorded which). These receptors all come from a woman aged 50 to 60 who had been exposed to COVID-19.

This chain connects TRBV29-1 to TRBJ2-5, with D perhaps TRBD1 (6 bases). The CDR3 runs 11 residues. In germline, CDR1 is SQVTM, CDR2 ANQGSEA. Trimming took 7 bases from V and 3 from J, leaving 9 bases between them. The DNA for the CDR3 is TGCAGCGGGGGGCAGAAAGAGACCCAGTACTTC. It specifies CSGGQKETQYF.

This clone was detected only once. The CDR3 here is CASSVVPGDYGELFF. The CDR3 DNA is TGTGCCAGCAGCGTAGTCCCAGGGGACTACGGGGAGCTGTTTTTT. The chain combines TRBV9 with TRBJ2-2; D may be TRBD2 (7 bases). Germline CDR1 reads SGDLS; CDR2 reads YYNGEE. The CDR3 sequence is 15 residues long. Trimming removed 0 bases from V and 7 bases from J, with 13 bases in between. Looking up the rest from reference TRBV9 and TRBJ2-2 gives the full variable domain: DSGVTQTPKHLITATGQRVTLRCSPRSGDLSVYWYQQSLDQGLQFLIQYYNGEERAKGNILERFSAQQFPDLHSELNLSSLELGDSALYFCASSVVPGDYGELFFGEGSRLTVL.

The chain links TRBV4-2 to TRBJ2-2, with no clear D. The V gene's germline CDR1 is LGHNA and CDR2 YNFKEQ. The V gene lost 1 base and the J gene lost 10 bases, with 13 bases spanning the gap. The CDR3 is made up of 14 amino acids. CDR3 protein: CASSQGRSPVELFF. CDR3 nucleotide sequence: TGTGCCAGCAGCCAAGGGCGGAGCCCGGTGGAGCTGTTTTTT.

This clone was detected only once. The rearrangement links TRBV6-2 or TRBV6-3 to TRBJ2-2, with 10 bases matching TRBD2. V lost 5 bases, J lost 6 bases, and 12 bases stayed unmatched. Germline V lookup: CDR1 MNHEY, CDR2 SVGEGT. The CDR3 has 17 amino acids. DNA for the CDR3: TGTGCCAGCAGTCCGCAAACCCGGCTAGCGGGAGCCGGGGAGCTGTTTTTT. Its translation is CASSPQTRLAGAGELFF.

The CDR3, as DNA: TGTGCCAGCAGTAGGCGACTAGCGGGGGGGCCCTCCTACGAGCAGTACTTC. This sequence encodes CASSRRLAGGPSYEQYF. The V and J genes are TRBV27 and TRBJ2-7; 14 bases match TRBD2. CDR3 length: 17 amino acids. Germline V lookup: CDR1 MNHEY, CDR2 SMNVEV (reference sequence). J gave up 0 bases and V 5 bases, and 6 bases lay outside the gene matches.

The V and J genes are TRBV12-3 or TRBV12-4 and TRBJ2-5; 8 bases are a match to TRBD2. Trimming took 6 bases from V and 5 from J; bases not matched to a gene: 5. The CDR3 extends over 13 amino acids. The CDR3 loop is CASSRGLAETQYF. The CDR3 bases are TGTGCCAGCAGCCGAGGACTAGCCGAGACCCAGTACTTC.

V gene TRBV15 combines with J gene TRBJ2-5, with TRBD2 as a possible D gene (6 bases). The V and J ends lost 0 bases and 5 bases respectively, with 10 bases between them. This CDR3 contains 14 residues. The germline CDR1 and CDR2 sequences are LNHNV and YYDKDF (reference sequence). CDR3 coding DNA: TGTGCCACCAGCAGAGATAAACTAGCTGAGACCCAGTACTTC. Its protein is CATSRDKLAETQYF.

The rearrangement joins TRBV27 to TRBJ2-5, with D perhaps TRBD1 (6 bases). Germline CDR1 reads MNHEY; CDR2 reads SMNVEV (reference sequence). V lost 3 bases to trimming and J lost 5 bases, with 16 bases between them. CDR3 length: 15 amino acids. The CDR3 DNA follows: TGTGCCAGCAGTTTTTCCAGGGGATGGGGGGAGACCCAGTACTTC. Protein: CASSFSRGWGETQYF.

This chain uses TRBV4-3 with TRBJ1-6; D call uncertain. CDR3 length: 15 residues. Germline lookup yields CDR1 LGHNA and CDR2 YSLEER. The V end was cut by 0 bases, the J end by 9 bases, with 12 bases between. The CDR3 coding sequence is TGCGCCAGCAGCCAAGAAGCTGTGGGCAGTTCACCCCTCCACTTT. This sequence encodes CASSQEAVGSSPLHF.

This clone was found a few times. The chain employs TRBV5-6 and TRBJ2-7, with a tentative D call TRBD1 (6 bases). The CDR3 is 13 amino acids. The V gene lost 4 bases and the J gene lost 3 bases, with 11 bases spanning the gap. Germline CDR1 reads SGHDT; CDR2 reads YYEEEE. The CDR3 loop reads CASSLGDIYEQYF. For the CDR3, the DNA is TGTGCCAGCAGCCTTGGGGACATCTACGAGCAGTACTTC. Filled out from reference TRBV5-6 and TRBJ2-7, the complete variable domain reads DAGVTQSPTHLIKTRGQQVTLRCSPKSGHDTVSWYQQALGQGPQFIFQYYEEEERQRGNFPDRFSGHQFPNYSSELNVNALLLGDSALYLCASSLGDIYEQYFGPGTRLTVT.

The chain employs TRBV6-5 and TRBJ2-3; D is perhaps TRBD2 (6 bases). CDR1 and CDR2 from the germline V gene are MNHEY and SVGAGI. The CDR3 is 15 residues long. Trimming took 10 bases from V and 3 from J, leaving 20 bases between them. CDR3 bases: TGTGCCACCCGCGAACAGGAGGGTAGGACAGATACGCAGTATTTT. Amino acid sequence: CATREQEGRTDTQYF.

The rearrangement uses TRBV19 and TRBJ2-7; 7 positions agree with TRBD2. V shed 8 bases, J shed 4 bases, and the junction held 5 bases outside the gene matches. From germline, CDR1 is LNHDA and CDR2 SQIVND (reference sequence). The CDR3 contains 12 residues. The CDR3 sequence is CASLGTTYEQYF. CDR3 in DNA: TGTGCCAGTCTCGGGACTACATACGAGCAGTACTTC.

V is TRBV19 and J is TRBJ1-5; D call uncertain. There are 13 residues in the CDR3. Trimming removed 4 bases from V and 0 bases from J, with 4 bases in between. Germline V gives CDR1 LNHDA, CDR2 SQIVND (reference sequence). Here the CDR3 DNA reads TGTGCCAGTAGTACCGGTAGCAATCAGCCCCAGCATTTT. It yields the protein CASSTGSNQPQHF.

This clone occurred once. The chain couples TRBV9 to TRBJ1-3, with no clear D. CDR3 length: 12 amino acids. Trimming shortened V by 9 bases and J by 5 bases, and 12 bases separated the two germline ends. Germline CDR1 reads SGDLS; CDR2 reads YYNGEE. Here the CDR3 reads CAKRMGRNTIYF. The CDR3 DNA follows: TGTGCCAAAAGAATGGGCAGAAACACCATATATTTT.

V usage is TRBV18 and J usage is TRBJ2-7; D is perhaps TRBD1 (5 bases). Germline V gene sequence: CDR1 KGHSH, CDR2 LQKENI. The CDR3 covers 15 residues. Trimming left V 3 bases short and J 3 bases short, with 15 bases between. The CDR3 DNA reads TGTGCCAGCTCACCGGCGGACATGTTCGGCTACGAGCAGTACTTC. The encoded protein is CASSPADMFGYEQYF.

The chain joins TRBV7-7 to TRBJ1-2; D not certain. V gave up 5 bases and J gave up 4 bases, with 20 bases separating them. The CDR3 covers 16 residues. Germline CDR1 and CDR2: SSHAT and FNYEAQ (reference sequence). CDR3 in DNA: TGTGCCAGCAGCCCAATCAGTACCGGGAGGACCTATGGCTACACCTTC. Translated: CASSPISTGRTYGYTF.

The V call is TRBV6-1, the J call TRBJ2-1; D gene unclear. The CDR3 length is 15 residues. The V and J ends lost 3 bases and 6 bases respectively, with 15 bases between them. The germline V gene encodes CDR1 MNHNS and CDR2 SASEGT. CDR3: CASSEIYGRINEQFF. CDR3 bases: TGTGCCAGCAGTGAGATTTATGGGCGTATCAATGAGCAGTTCTTC.

V gene TRBV27 combines with J gene TRBJ2-7; a possible D gene is TRBD2 (5 bases). Germline values: CDR1 MNHEY, CDR2 SMNVEV (reference sequence). CDR3 size: 16 residues. With 3 bases removed from V and 3 bases from J, the gap between germline ends came to 18 bases. CDR3 coding DNA: TGTGCCAGCAGTTTGAGGACTGGCGGAACACTCTACGAGCAGTACTTC. It yields the protein CASSLRTGGTLYEQYF.

V usage is TRBV6-2 or TRBV6-3 and J usage is TRBJ2-7, with D tentatively TRBD2 (5 bases). Germline lookup yields CDR1 MNHEY and CDR2 SVGEGT. V lost 0 bases to trimming and J lost 0 bases, with 15 bases between them. The CDR3 spans 17 residues. Here the CDR3 DNA reads TGTGCCAGCAGTTACTCCAGCCGGGGTGCGGTCTCCTACGAGCAGTACTTC. Amino acids: CASSYSSRGAVSYEQYF.

The chain employs TRBV19 and TRBJ2-1, with D perhaps matching TRBD2 (6 bases). Trimming left V 3 bases short and J 8 bases short, with 20 bases between. This CDR3 region has 16 residues. Germline V gene data show CDR1 as LNHDA and CDR2 as SQIVND (reference sequence). CDR3 sequence: CASSMGGLAGRDEQFF. In DNA, the CDR3 is TGTGCCAGTAGTATGGGTGGTTTGGCGGGGCGTGATGAGCAGTTCTTC.

CDR3 in amino acids: CASSGQVYGYTF. Here the CDR3 DNA reads TGTGCCAGCAGTGGACAGGTATATGGCTACACCTTC. The chain couples TRBV12-3 or TRBV12-4 to TRBJ1-2; TRBD1 matches at 7 bases. V lost 5 bases, J lost 5 bases, and 2 bases stayed unmatched. The CDR3 runs to 12 residues.

The chain couples TRBV5-1 to TRBJ1-1; 9 nucleotides align to TRBD1. CDR1 and CDR2 from the germline V gene are SGHRS and YFSETQ. V gave up 1 base and J gave up 4 bases; unmatched junction bases: 2. The CDR3 is 14 residues long. CDR3: CASSLTGGLTEAFF. The CDR3 bases are TGCGCCAGCAGCTTGACAGGGGGCCTCACTGAAGCTTTCTTT.

The rearrangement joins TRBV30 to TRBJ1-2, with D perhaps matching TRBD1 (5 bases). CDR1 and CDR2 (germline): GTSNPN, SVGIG (reference sequence). The germline V and J ends were trimmed by 6 bases and 4 bases, with 12 bases remaining between them. This CDR3 spans 12 amino acids. For the CDR3, the DNA is TGTGCCTGCCATTCAGGGTCCTATGGCTACACCTTC. Translating gives CACHSGSYGYTF.

The chain carries TRBV5-4 and TRBJ1-5, with D tentatively TRBD1 (5 bases). This CDR3 spans 17 amino acids. V lost 4 bases and J lost 1, with 18 bases in between. Germline V gene sequence: CDR1 SGHNT, CDR2 YYREEE (reference sequence). DNA for the CDR3: TGTGCCAGCAGCCCGGGCCCGGGGGTGTCGAGCAATCAGCCCCAGCATTTT. Translation: CASSPGPGVSSNQPQHF.

The rearrangement links TRBV6-5 to TRBJ1-2; 10 nucleotides line up with TRBD1. V was clipped by 6 bases and J by 4 bases; unmatched bases: 5. Germline V CDR1 and CDR2: MNHEY, SVGAGI. This CDR3 region has 14 residues. The CDR3 sequence is CASRKDRGAYGYTF. The CDR3 coding sequence is TGTGCCAGCAGAAAGGACAGGGGGGCCTATGGCTACACCTTC.

This rearrangement joins TRBV7-9 to TRBJ2-7; a weak D match, TRBD1 (6 bases). V shed 5 bases and J shed 2 bases, with 13 bases lying between them. The CDR3 is 14 residues long. The germline gives CDR1 SEHNR, CDR2 FQNEAQ (reference sequence). The CDR3 protein is CASSAEGQAYEQYF. In nucleotides, the CDR3 is TGTGCCAGCAGCGCAGAGGGACAAGCCTACGAGCAGTACTTC.

The CDR3 here is CASSPHRWQTYEQYF. CDR3 bases: TGTGCCAGCAGCCCTCACCGATGGCAGACTTACGAGCAGTACTTC. This chain joins TRBV14 and TRBJ2-7; D remains unclear. This CDR3 contains 15 residues. The ends were cut back, 4 bases at V and 4 bases at J, with 17 bases in the middle. Germline assignment: CDR1 SGHDN and CDR2 FVKESK.

This chain joins TRBV3-1 (or the pseudogene TRBV3-2) and TRBJ1-5; D is perhaps TRBD1 (6 bases). CDR1 is LGHDT and CDR2 is YNNKEL in the germline V gene (reference sequence). The CDR3 is 15 amino acids. V was pared by 1 base and J by 3 bases, with 10 bases between. The CDR3 nucleotides are TGTGCCAGCAGCCAAGGAGCGGGGGCCAATCAGCCCCAGCATTTT. This codes for CASSQGAGANQPQHF.

The chain joins TRBV19 to TRBJ1-1; 7 bases match TRBD1. Trimming at V came to 6 bases and at J to 1 base, leaving 2 bases not matched to a gene. Germline assignment: CDR1 LNHDA and CDR2 SQIVND (reference sequence). The CDR3 loop spans 13 amino acids. This chain's CDR3 is CASSRTGNTEAFF. Written as DNA, the CDR3 is TGTGCCAGTAGCCGGACAGGGAACACTGAAGCTTTCTTT.

The chain joins TRBV3-1 (or the pseudogene TRBV3-2) to TRBJ2-1; D unresolved. There are 13 residues in the CDR3. Trimming shortened V by 1 base and J by 10 bases, and 11 bases separated the two germline ends. From germline, CDR1 is LGHDT and CDR2 YNNKEL (reference sequence). CDR3 coding DNA: TGTGCCAGCAGCCAAGGGTCCGGGTGGGAGCAGTTCTTC. It codes for CASSQGSGWEQFF.